This T cell receptor (beta chain) came from a study of T cells after somatic rescue of genetic block. Trimming shortened V by 0 bases and J by 4 bases, and 17 bases separated the two germline ends. The CDR3 contains 18 residues. Germline loops: CDR1 SGHRS, CDR2 YFSETQ. Only in-frame clones appear in the TCRdb table, and some are missing; sequencing was by immunoSEQ multiplex PCR. The sample yields over 9,500 clones, approximately 74% seen once. V usage is TRBV5-1 and J usage is TRBJ2-6, with a tentative D call TRBD1 (6 bases). Sequenced sample: peripheral blood mononuclear cells (PBMCs). The sequence came from a boy aged 5-17 years. The CDR3 protein is CASSLDPGAGAGANVLTF. CDR3 bases: TGCGCCAGCAGCTTGGACCCAGGGGCAGGGGCCGGGGCCAACGTCCTGACTTTC.